This TCR beta chain was obtained from a study of T cell responses to AZD1222 COVID-19 vaccine. The V gene end was trimmed by 3 bases and the J gene end by 0 bases; junction bases not matched to a gene: 13. This CDR3 is built from 20 residues. Germline values: CDR1 MGHRA, CDR2 YSYEKL. The data were produced by immunoSEQ multiplex PCR, yet TCRdb's version contains in-frame clones alone and is incomplete. The sample shows 94,000 or so clones, 89% of them seen only once. This chain uses TRBV4-1 with TRBJ2-1; TRBD2 agrees at 11 bases. This clonotype was obtained from an adult in good health. This specimen was peripheral blood, taken on day 0 of AZD1222 vaccination. The CDR3 region has the DNA TGCGCCAGCAGCCATGCTGGGCTAGCGGGGGGTCCGAGCTCCTACAATGAGCAGTTCTTC. Its translation is CASSHAGLAGGPSSYNEQFF.